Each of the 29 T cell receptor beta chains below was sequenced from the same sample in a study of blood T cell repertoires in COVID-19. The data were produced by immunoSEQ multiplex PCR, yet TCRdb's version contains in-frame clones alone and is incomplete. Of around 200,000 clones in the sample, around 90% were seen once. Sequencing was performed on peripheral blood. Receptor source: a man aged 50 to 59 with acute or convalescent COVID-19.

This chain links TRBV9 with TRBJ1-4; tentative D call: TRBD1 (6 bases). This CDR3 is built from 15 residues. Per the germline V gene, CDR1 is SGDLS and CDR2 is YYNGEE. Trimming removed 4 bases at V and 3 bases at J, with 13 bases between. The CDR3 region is CASSPRGNPNEKLFF. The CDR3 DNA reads TGTGCCAGCAGCCCCAGGGGTAATCCTAATGAAAAACTGTTTTTT.

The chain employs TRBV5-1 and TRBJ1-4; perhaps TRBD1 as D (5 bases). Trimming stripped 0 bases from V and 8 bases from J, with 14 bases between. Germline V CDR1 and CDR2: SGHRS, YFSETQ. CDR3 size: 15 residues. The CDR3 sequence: CASSLAWGEWEKLFF. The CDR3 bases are TGCGCCAGCAGCTTGGCTTGGGGCGAATGGGAAAAACTGTTTTTT.

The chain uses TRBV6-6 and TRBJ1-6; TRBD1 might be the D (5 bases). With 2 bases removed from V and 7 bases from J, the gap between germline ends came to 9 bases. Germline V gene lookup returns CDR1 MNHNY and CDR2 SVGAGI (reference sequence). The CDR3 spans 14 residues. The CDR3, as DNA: TGTGCCAGCAGTTACAACCGGGGGAATTCACCCCTCCACTTT. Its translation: CASSYNRGNSPLHF.

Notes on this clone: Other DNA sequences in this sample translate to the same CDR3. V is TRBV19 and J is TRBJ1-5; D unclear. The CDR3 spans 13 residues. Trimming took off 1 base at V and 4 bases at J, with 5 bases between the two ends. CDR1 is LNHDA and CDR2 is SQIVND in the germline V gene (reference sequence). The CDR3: CASSIAGNQPQHF. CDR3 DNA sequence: TGTGCCAGTAGTATAGCAGGTAATCAGCCCCAGCATTTT.

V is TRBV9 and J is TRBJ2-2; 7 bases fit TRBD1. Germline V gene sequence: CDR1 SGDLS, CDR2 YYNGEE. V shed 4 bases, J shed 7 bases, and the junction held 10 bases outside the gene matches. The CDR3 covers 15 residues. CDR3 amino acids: CASSPDRVRGGELFF. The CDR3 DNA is TGTGCCAGCAGCCCCGACAGGGTGCGTGGCGGGGAGCTGTTTTTT.

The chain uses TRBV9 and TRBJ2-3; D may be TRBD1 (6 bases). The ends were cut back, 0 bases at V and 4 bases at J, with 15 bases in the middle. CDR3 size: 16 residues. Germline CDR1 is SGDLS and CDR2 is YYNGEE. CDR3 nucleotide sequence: TGTGCCAGCAGCGTAGCTGTATCCGGGACATCAGATACGCAGTATTTT. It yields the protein CASSVAVSGTSDTQYF.

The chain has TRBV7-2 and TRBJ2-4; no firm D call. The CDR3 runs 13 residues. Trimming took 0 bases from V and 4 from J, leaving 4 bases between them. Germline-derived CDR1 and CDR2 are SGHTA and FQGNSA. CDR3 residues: CASSLAEKNIQYF. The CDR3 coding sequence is TGTGCCAGCAGCTTAGCGGAGAAAAACATTCAGTACTTC.

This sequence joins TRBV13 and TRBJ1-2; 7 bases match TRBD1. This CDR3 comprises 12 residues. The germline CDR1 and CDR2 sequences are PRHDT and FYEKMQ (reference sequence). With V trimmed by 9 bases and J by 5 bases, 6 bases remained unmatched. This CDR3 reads CASTGTEYGYTF. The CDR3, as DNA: TGTGCCAGTACGGGGACAGAATATGGCTACACCTTC.

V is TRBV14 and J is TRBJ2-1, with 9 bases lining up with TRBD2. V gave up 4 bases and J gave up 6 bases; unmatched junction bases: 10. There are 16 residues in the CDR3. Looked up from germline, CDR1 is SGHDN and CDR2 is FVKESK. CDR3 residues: CASSRLAGSDSNEQFF. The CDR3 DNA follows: TGTGCCAGCAGCCGGCTAGCGGGGAGCGATTCCAATGAGCAGTTCTTC.

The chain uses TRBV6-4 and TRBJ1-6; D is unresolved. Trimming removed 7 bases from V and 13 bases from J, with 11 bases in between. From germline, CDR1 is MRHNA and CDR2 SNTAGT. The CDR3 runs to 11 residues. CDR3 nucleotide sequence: TGTGCCAGCATATGGGAGTTTCCCCTCCACTTT. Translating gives CASIWEFPLHF.

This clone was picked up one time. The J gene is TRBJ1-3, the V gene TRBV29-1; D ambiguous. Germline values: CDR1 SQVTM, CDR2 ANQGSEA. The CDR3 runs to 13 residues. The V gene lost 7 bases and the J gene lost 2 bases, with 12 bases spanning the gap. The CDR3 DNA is TGCAGCGCCTACTTGGGAGCTGGAAACACCATATATTTT. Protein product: CSAYLGAGNTIYF.

CDR3 residues: CASSVATGQAFYGYTF. The CDR3 DNA sequence: TGTGCCAGCAGCGTAGCTACAGGTCAAGCTTTCTATGGCTACACCTTC. This rearrangement joins TRBV9 to TRBJ1-2, with a possible D match to TRBD1 (5 bases). Deletions cut 0 bases from V and 4 bases from J, with 16 bases between. The CDR3 is 16 residues long. Germline V gives CDR1 SGDLS, CDR2 YYNGEE.

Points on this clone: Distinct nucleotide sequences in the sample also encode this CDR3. The CDR3 DNA reads as TGTGCCAGCTCACCGTCACGGGAGTACGAGCAGTACTTC. Its translation is CASSPSREYEQYF. V usage is TRBV18 and J usage is TRBJ2-7, with a weak D call TRBD2 (6 bases). The V and J ends lost 3 bases and 4 bases respectively, with 10 bases between them. This CDR3 contains 13 residues. Germline V lookup: CDR1 KGHSH, CDR2 LQKENI.

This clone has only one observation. The CDR3 here is CASRQGWNQPQHF. The CDR3 DNA reads as TGTGCCAGTCGACAGGGTTGGAATCAGCCCCAGCATTTT. The V call is TRBV19, the J call TRBJ1-5, with 7 bases that match TRBD1. Germline CDR1 LNHDA, CDR2 SQIVND (reference sequence). V shed 8 bases, J shed 4 bases, and the junction held 5 bases outside the gene matches. The CDR3 contains 13 residues.

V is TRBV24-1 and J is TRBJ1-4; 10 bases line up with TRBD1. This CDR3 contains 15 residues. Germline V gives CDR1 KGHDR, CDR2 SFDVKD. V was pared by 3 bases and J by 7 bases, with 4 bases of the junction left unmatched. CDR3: CATSDGGQGFEKLFF. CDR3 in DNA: TGTGCCACCAGTGATGGGGGACAGGGGTTTGAAAAACTGTTTTTT.

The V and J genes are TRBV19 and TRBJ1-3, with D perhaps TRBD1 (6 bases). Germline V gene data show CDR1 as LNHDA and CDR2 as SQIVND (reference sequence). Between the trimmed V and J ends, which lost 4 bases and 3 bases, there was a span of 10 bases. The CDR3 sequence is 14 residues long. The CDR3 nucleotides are TGTGCCAGTAGTAGGGGGCCGATTGGAAACACCATATATTTT. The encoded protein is CASSRGPIGNTIYF.

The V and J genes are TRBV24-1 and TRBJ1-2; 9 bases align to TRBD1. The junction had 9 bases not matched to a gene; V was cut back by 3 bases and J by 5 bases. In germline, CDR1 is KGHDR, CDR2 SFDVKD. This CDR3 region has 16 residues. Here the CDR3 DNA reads TGTGCCACCAGTGATCTTCATACCGGGACAGGGTATGGCTACACCTTC. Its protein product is CATSDLHTGTGYGYTF.

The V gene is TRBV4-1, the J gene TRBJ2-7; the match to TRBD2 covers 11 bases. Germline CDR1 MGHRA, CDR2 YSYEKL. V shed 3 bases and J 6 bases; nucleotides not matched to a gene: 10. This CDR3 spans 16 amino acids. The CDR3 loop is CASSQLAGTSGLEQYF. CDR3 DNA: TGCGCCAGCAGCCAGCTCGCCGGGACTAGCGGCCTCGAGCAGTACTTC.

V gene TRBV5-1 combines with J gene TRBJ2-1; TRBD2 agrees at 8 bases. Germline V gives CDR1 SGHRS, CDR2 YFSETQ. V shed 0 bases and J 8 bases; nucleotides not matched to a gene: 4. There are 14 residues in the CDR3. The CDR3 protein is CASSLGRGEDEQFF. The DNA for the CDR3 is TGCGCCAGCAGCTTGGGGCGGGGGGAAGATGAGCAGTTCTTC.

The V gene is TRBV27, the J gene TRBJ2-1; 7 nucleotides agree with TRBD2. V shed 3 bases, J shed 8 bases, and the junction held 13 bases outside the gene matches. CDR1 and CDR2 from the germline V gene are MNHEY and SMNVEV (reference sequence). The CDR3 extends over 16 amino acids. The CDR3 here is CASSFIGDYKEHEQFF. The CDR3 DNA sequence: TGTGCCAGCAGTTTTATAGGGGACTACAAGGAGCATGAGCAGTTCTTC.

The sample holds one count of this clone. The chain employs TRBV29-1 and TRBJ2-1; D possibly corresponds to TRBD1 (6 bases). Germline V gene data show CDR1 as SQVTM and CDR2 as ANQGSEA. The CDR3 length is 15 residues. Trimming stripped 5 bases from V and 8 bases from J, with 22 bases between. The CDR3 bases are TGCAGCGTTTGGCTCAGGGGTGGTATGGCAGATGAGCAGTTCTTC. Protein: CSVWLRGGMADEQFF.

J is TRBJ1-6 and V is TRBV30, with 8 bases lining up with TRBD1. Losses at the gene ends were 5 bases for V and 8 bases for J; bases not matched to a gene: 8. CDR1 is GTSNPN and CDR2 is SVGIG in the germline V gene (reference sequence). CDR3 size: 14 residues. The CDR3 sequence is CAWETGTGYSPLHF. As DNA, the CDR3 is TGTGCCTGGGAAACCGGGACAGGCTATTCACCCCTCCACTTT. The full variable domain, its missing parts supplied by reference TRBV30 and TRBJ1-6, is SQTIHQWPATLVQPVGSPLSLECTVEGTSNPNLYWYRQAAGRGLQLLFYSVGIGQISSEVPQNLSASRPQDRQFILSSKKLLLSDSGFYLCAWETGTGYSPLHFGNGTRLTVT.

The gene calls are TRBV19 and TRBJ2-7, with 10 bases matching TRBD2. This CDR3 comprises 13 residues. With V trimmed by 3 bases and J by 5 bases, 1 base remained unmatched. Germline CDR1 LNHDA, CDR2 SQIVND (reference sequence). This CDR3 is CASSIGLADEQYF. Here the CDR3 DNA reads TGTGCCAGTAGTATTGGACTAGCGGACGAGCAGTACTTC. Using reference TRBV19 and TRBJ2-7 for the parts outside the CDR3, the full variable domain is DGGITQSPKYLFRKEGQNVTLSCEQNLNHDAMYWYRQDPGQGLRLIYYSQIVNDFQKGDIAEGYSVSREKKESFPLTVTSAQKNPTAFYLCASSIGLADEQYFGPGTRLTVT.

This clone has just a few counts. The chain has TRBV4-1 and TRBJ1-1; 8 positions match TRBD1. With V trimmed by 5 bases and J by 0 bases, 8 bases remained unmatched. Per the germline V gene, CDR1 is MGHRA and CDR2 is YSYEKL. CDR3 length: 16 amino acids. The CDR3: CASSSHTGGLNTEAFF. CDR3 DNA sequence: TGCGCCAGCAGCTCACATACAGGGGGGTTGAACACTGAAGCTTTCTTT.

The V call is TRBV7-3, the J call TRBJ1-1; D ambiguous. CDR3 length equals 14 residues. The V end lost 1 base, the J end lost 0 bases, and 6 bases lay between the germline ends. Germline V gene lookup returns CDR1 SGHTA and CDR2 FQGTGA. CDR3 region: CASSLMALNTEAFF. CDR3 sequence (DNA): TGTGCCAGCAGCTTAATGGCTTTGAACACTGAAGCTTTCTTT.

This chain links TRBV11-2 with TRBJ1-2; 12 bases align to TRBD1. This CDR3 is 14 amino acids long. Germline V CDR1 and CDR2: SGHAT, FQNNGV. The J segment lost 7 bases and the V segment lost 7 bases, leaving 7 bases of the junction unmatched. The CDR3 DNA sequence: TGTGCCAGCACTTGGGGACAGGGGGCGAGTGGCTACACCTTC. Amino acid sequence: CASTWGQGASGYTF.

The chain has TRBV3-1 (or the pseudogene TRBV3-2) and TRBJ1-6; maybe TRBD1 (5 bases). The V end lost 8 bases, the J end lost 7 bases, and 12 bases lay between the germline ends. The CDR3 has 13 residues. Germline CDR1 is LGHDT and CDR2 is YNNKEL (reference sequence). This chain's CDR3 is CASGRRGNSPLHF. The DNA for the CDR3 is TGTGCCAGCGGGAGACGGGGGAATTCACCCCTCCACTTT.

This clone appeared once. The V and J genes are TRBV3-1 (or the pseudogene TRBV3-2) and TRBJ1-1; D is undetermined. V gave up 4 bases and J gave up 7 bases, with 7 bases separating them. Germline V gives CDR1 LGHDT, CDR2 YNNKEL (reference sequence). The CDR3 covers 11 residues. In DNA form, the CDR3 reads TGTGCCAGCAGCCTCTCCAGTGAAGCTTTCTTT. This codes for CASSLSSEAFF.

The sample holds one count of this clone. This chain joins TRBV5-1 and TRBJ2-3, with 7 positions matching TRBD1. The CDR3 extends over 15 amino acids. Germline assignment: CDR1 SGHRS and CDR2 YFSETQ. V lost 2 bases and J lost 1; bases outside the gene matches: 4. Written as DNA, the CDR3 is TGCGCCAGCAGCTTACAGGGGTCCCGCACAGATACGCAGTATTTT. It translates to CASSLQGSRTDTQYF. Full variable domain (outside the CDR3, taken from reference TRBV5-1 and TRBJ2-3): KAGVTQTPRYLIKTRGQQVTLSCSPISGHRSVSWYQQTPGQGLQFLFEYFSETQRNKGNFPGRFSGRQFSNSRSEMNVSTLELGDSALYLCASSLQGSRTDTQYFGPGTRLTVL.